Listed below are T cell receptor beta chains from one sample, sequenced in a study of vaccination and CD4 T cells after COVID-19. TCRdb re-analysed the PCR reads in MiXCR, keeping a single row per CDR3 protein. The sample holds under 20,000 distinct CDR3 sequences, roughly 56% seen once. For these receptors, no antigen is known. Sequenced: CD4+ T cells from blood, cultured in vitro. The receptor set was obtained from a human donor who had recovered from COVID-19. Both conserved end residues are part of each CDR3. D genes are given only for firm matches. Size tells how often a clone was seen (once, few, many) or the class of an expanded clone, and some rows leave it out.

D gene: .
J gene: TRBJ1-2
clone size: few
V gene: TRBV20-1
CDR3 DNA: TGCAGTGCTAGGGACCCGGGGGCGAAGTATGGCTACACCTTC
CDR3 protein: CSARDPGAKYGYTF

D gene: .
J gene: TRBJ2-7
clone size: .
V gene: TRBV27
CDR3 DNA: TGTGCCAGCAGTTTATCGCCGCGTTACGAGCAGTACTTC
CDR3 protein: CASSLSPRYEQYF

D gene: .
J gene: TRBJ1-2
clone size: .
V gene: TRBV11-3
CDR3 DNA: TGTGCCAGCAGCCCGCGGGACGGGTTCTATGGCTACACCTTC
CDR3 protein: CASSPRDGFYGYTF

D gene: .
J gene: TRBJ1-2
clone size: .
V gene: TRBV29-1
CDR3 DNA: TGCAGCGTTGCCTCCGGGGGTGGCTACACCTTC
CDR3 protein: CSVASGGGYTF

D gene: .
J gene: TRBJ1-2
clone size: .
V gene: TRBV2
CDR3 DNA: TGTGCCAGCCCGCCGGGACTCCCTAACTATGGCTACACCTTC
CDR3 protein: CASPPGLPNYGYTF

D gene: .
J gene: TRBJ2-2
clone size: .
V gene: TRBV11-2
CDR3 DNA: TGTGCCAGCAGCTTAAGTCGGAGCGGGGAGCTGTTTTTT
CDR3 protein: CASSLSRSGELFF

D gene: .
J gene: TRBJ2-5
clone size: few
V gene: TRBV7-2
CDR3 DNA: TGTGCCAGCACCCCTCTAGGCAGGGAGCAAGAGACCCAGTACTTC
CDR3 protein: CASTPLGREQETQYF

D gene: .
J gene: TRBJ1-5
clone size: .
V gene: TRBV19
CDR3 DNA: TGTGCCAGTAGTATAATTGGACGGAAGAATCAGCCCCAGCATTTT
CDR3 protein: CASSIIGRKNQPQHF

D gene: TRBD2
J gene: TRBJ2-1
clone size: few
V gene: TRBV20-1
CDR3 DNA: TGCAGTGCTAGAACGGGACTAGCGGGAGCTAATGAGCAGTTCTTC
CDR3 protein: CSARTGLAGANEQFF

D gene: .
J gene: TRBJ1-3
clone size: few
V gene: TRBV20-1
CDR3 DNA: TGCAGTGCTAGAGGGTTGAGCGCCTCTGGAAACACCATATATTTT
CDR3 protein: CSARGLSASGNTIYF

D gene: .
J gene: TRBJ1-6
clone size: .
V gene: TRBV30
CDR3 DNA: TGTGCCTGGAGGGACCCGGGACAATCGGGGTCACCCCTCCACTTT
CDR3 protein: CAWRDPGQSGSPLHF

D gene: .
J gene: TRBJ1-5
clone size: .
V gene: TRBV20-1
CDR3 DNA: TGCAGTGGAGGAAATCCGAATCAGCCCCAGCATTTT
CDR3 protein: CSGGNPNQPQHF

D gene: .
J gene: TRBJ2-3
clone size: .
V gene: TRBV7-9
CDR3 DNA: TGTGCCAGCAGCTTAAGTAACCTAGGGGCCGCGGTGGGAGGCACAGATACGCAGTATTTT
CDR3 protein: CASSLSNLGAAVGGTDTQYF

D gene: TRBD1
J gene: TRBJ2-4
clone size: once
V gene: TRBV6-2/TRBV6-3
CDR3 DNA: TGTGCCAGCAGTACGGGGACAGATCAAGCCAAAAACATTCAGTACTTC
CDR3 protein: CASSTGTDQAKNIQYF

D gene: TRBD1
J gene: TRBJ2-7
clone size: .
V gene: TRBV6-5
CDR3 DNA: TGTGCCAGCAGTTACAGGGACAGCGGATCCTACGAGCAGTACTTC
CDR3 protein: CASSYRDSGSYEQYF

D gene: .
J gene: TRBJ1-1
clone size: once
V gene: TRBV10-1
CDR3 DNA: TGCGCCAGCAGTGAGTCGGGACACCCGAACACTGAAGCTTTCTTT
CDR3 protein: CASSESGHPNTEAFF

D gene: .
J gene: TRBJ1-4
clone size: few
V gene: TRBV24-1
CDR3 DNA: TGTGCCACCAGTGACGGTGGGGTCGATGAAAAACTGTTTTTT
CDR3 protein: CATSDGGVDEKLFF

D gene: TRBD1
J gene: TRBJ1-6
clone size: .
V gene: TRBV28
CDR3 DNA: TGTGCCAGCAGCCTTTTGGGCCGGGACAGGGGGGTAGGCTCCTATAATTCACCCCTCCACTTT
CDR3 protein: CASSLLGRDRGVGSYNSPLHF

D gene: TRBD1
J gene: TRBJ1-6
clone size: .
V gene: TRBV27
CDR3 DNA: TGTGCCAGTCTCGGCCTGACAGGGAGGAATAATTCACCCCTCCACTTT
CDR3 protein: CASLGLTGRNNSPLHF

D gene: TRBD2
J gene: TRBJ2-3
clone size: .
V gene: TRBV20-1
CDR3 DNA: TGCAGTGCTAGTAAGCCTCCTAGCGGGGGGGCGCGCACAGATACGCAGTATTTT
CDR3 protein: CSASKPPSGGARTDTQYF

D gene: TRBD1
J gene: TRBJ1-1
clone size: few
V gene: TRBV7-2
CDR3 DNA: TGTGCCAGCAGCCGTACGACAGGGTTTAACACTGAAGCTTTCTTT
CDR3 protein: CASSRTTGFNTEAFF

D gene: .
J gene: TRBJ1-2
clone size: .
V gene: TRBV11-2
CDR3 DNA: TGTGCCAGCAGCTTAGGGTTGTCGGGGCCGGGGACCCCCTATGGCTACACCTTC
CDR3 protein: CASSLGLSGPGTPYGYTF

D gene: .
J gene: TRBJ1-3
clone size: .
V gene: TRBV7-9
CDR3 DNA: TGTGCCAGCAGCTTTGCAGGATCTGGGGCCCACTCTGGAAACACCATATATTTT
CDR3 protein: CASSFAGSGAHSGNTIYF

D gene: TRBD2
J gene: TRBJ2-1
clone size: .
V gene: TRBV19
CDR3 DNA: TGTGCCAGTAGTCCCTCTTCGGGACTAGTTAACAATGAGCAGTTCTTC
CDR3 protein: CASSPSSGLVNNEQFF

D gene: .
J gene: TRBJ2-5
clone size: .
V gene: TRBV2
CDR3 DNA: TGTGCCAGCAGTGAAGGACGGACCCAAGCCACCCAGTACTTC
CDR3 protein: CASSEGRTQATQYF

D gene: .
J gene: TRBJ2-7
clone size: .
V gene: TRBV2
CDR3 DNA: TGTGCCAGCAGACCCGGGGTGGGACCCTCCTACGAGCAGTACTTC
CDR3 protein: CASRPGVGPSYEQYF

D gene: .
J gene: TRBJ1-1
clone size: .
V gene: TRBV19
CDR3 DNA: TGTGCCAGTAGTACAAGGGGGAGCAATACTGAAGCTTTCTTT
CDR3 protein: CASSTRGSNTEAFF

D gene: TRBD2
J gene: TRBJ2-1
clone size: .
V gene: TRBV7-3
CDR3 DNA: TGTGCCAGCAGCTTAATGTCCCGGGAGGCGGGGAAACAGTTCTTC
CDR3 protein: CASSLMSREAGKQFF

D gene: .
J gene: TRBJ1-1
clone size: .
V gene: TRBV14
CDR3 DNA: TGTGCCAGCAGCCAGAAAACTGAAGCTTTCTTT
CDR3 protein: CASSQKTEAFF

D gene: .
J gene: TRBJ2-5
clone size: .
V gene: TRBV19
CDR3 DNA: TGTGCCAGTAGTATAGGTAGCGGTCAGGGAGAGACCCAGTACTTC
CDR3 protein: CASSIGSGQGETQYF

D gene: .
J gene: TRBJ1-5
clone size: .
V gene: TRBV28
CDR3 DNA: TGTGCCAGCAGTTCTCCAGGTTACGAAGGGCCCCAGCATTTT
CDR3 protein: CASSSPGYEGPQHF

D gene: .
J gene: TRBJ2-2
clone size: .
V gene: TRBV5-1
CDR3 DNA: TGCGCCAGCAGAGTGACGGGTGAGACGCCCGGGGAGCTGTTTTTT
CDR3 protein: CASRVTGETPGELFF

D gene: .
J gene: TRBJ2-2
clone size: .
V gene: TRBV7-7
CDR3 DNA: TGTGCCAGCAGCCCAACTACAGGGAACACCGGGGAGCTGTTTTTT
CDR3 protein: CASSPTTGNTGELFF

D gene: .
J gene: TRBJ2-3
clone size: few
V gene: TRBV12-3/TRBV12-4
CDR3 DNA: TGTGCCAGCAGTTTTAGGTCGGCAAGCACAGATACGCAGTATTTT
CDR3 protein: CASSFRSASTDTQYF

D gene: .
J gene: TRBJ1-2
clone size: .
V gene: TRBV29-1
CDR3 DNA: TGCAGCGTTGGCCAGGGATCTAACTATGGCTACACCTTC
CDR3 protein: CSVGQGSNYGYTF

D gene: TRBD1
J gene: TRBJ1-6
clone size: .
V gene: TRBV15
CDR3 DNA: TGTGCCACCAGCCCCCGCAGGGGGACTAATTCACCCCTCCACTTT
CDR3 protein: CATSPRRGTNSPLHF

D gene: TRBD1
J gene: TRBJ2-7
clone size: .
V gene: TRBV7-9
CDR3 DNA: TGTGCCAGCGGATGGGACAGGCCGGGCTACGAGCAGTACTTC
CDR3 protein: CASGWDRPGYEQYF

D gene: .
J gene: TRBJ2-5
clone size: few
V gene: TRBV20-1
CDR3 DNA: TGCAGTGCGGGCAAAGAGACCCAGTACTTC
CDR3 protein: CSAGKETQYF

D gene: .
J gene: TRBJ1-2
clone size: .
V gene: TRBV10-3
CDR3 DNA: TGTGCCATCAGTGCAGGGGCAGGGGCCCTGAACTATGGCTACACCTTC
CDR3 protein: CAISAGAGALNYGYTF

D gene: TRBD1
J gene: TRBJ2-6
clone size: .
V gene: TRBV10-3
CDR3 DNA: TGTGCCATCATGCGAAACCGGGACAGTAGCTCTGGGGCCAACGTCCTGACTTTC
CDR3 protein: CAIMRNRDSSSGANVLTF

D gene: TRBD2
J gene: TRBJ2-1
clone size: .
V gene: TRBV3-1
CDR3 DNA: TGTGCCAGCAGCCGGATACTAGCGCTAGCGGGTAATGAGCAGTTCTTC
CDR3 protein: CASSRILALAGNEQFF

D gene: .
J gene: TRBJ1-2
clone size: once
V gene: TRBV6-1
CDR3 DNA: TGTGCCAGCAGTGATACGGGCCTCTATGGCTACACCTTC
CDR3 protein: CASSDTGLYGYTF

D gene: .
J gene: TRBJ1-1
clone size: .
V gene: TRBV6-2/TRBV6-3
CDR3 DNA: TGTGCCAGCAGTCCGCGACAGCGGTATATGAACACTGAAGCTTTCTTT
CDR3 protein: CASSPRQRYMNTEAFF

D gene: TRBD2
J gene: TRBJ2-3
clone size: .
V gene: TRBV7-2
CDR3 DNA: TGTGCCGGCAGCGTCGTCGCGGGGGGAAGCACAGATACGCAGTATTTT
CDR3 protein: CAGSVVAGGSTDTQYF

D gene: .
J gene: TRBJ1-2
clone size: .
V gene: TRBV2
CDR3 DNA: TGTGCCAGCAGTGAAAGGGGCGCTTCCTATGGCTACACCTTC
CDR3 protein: CASSERGASYGYTF

D gene: TRBD2
J gene: TRBJ2-2
clone size: .
V gene: TRBV7-2
CDR3 DNA: TGTGCCAGCAGCCGGGGGGGCCCGAACACCGGGGAGCTGTTTTTT
CDR3 protein: CASSRGGPNTGELFF